This is a list of T cell receptor beta chains from one sample in a study of CD8 T cells in ankylosing spondylitis. TCRdb reprocessed the 5' RACE reads via MiXCR and lists one record per CDR3 protein. The sample includes 240,000 or so distinct CDR3 sequences, about 10% seen only once; the top ten take 5.5% to 8%. The sequenced material came from blood, either unsorted or a sorted T cell fraction (not recorded which). The receptors were gathered from a male donor with ankylosing spondylitis or in good health (not recorded which). Both conserved end residues are part of each CDR3. A D gene is named only where the DNA matches it firmly. Where a row states a size, it is once, few, many or the class of an expanded clone; other rows omit it.

v_call	d_call	j_call	clone_size	cdr3_nt	cdr3_aa
TRBV5-1	.	TRBJ1-5	many	TGCGCCAGCAGCTTGGTTACAGGGAGCAATCAGCCCCAGCATTTT	CASSLVTGSNQPQHF
TRBV2	TRBD2	TRBJ2-7	.	TGTGCCAGCAATCTCGGCGGGAGGGTGTCCGAGCAGTACTTC	CASNLGGRVSEQYF
TRBV10-1	TRBD2	TRBJ2-1	few	TGCGCCAGCAGTGAGTCGGGGACTAGCGGGACAGAAGAGCAGTTCTTC	CASSESGTSGTEEQFF
TRBV5-1	TRBD1	TRBJ2-5	many	TGCGCCAGCAGCGTCGGGACAGGGGCCGTTGGGGAGACCCAGTACTTC	CASSVGTGAVGETQYF
TRBV5-6	.	TRBJ1-1	many	TGTGCCAGCAGCTTCAGGTCAGCGGGGAGAAACACTGAAGCTTTCTTT	CASSFRSAGRNTEAFF
TRBV5-6	.	TRBJ2-7	many	TGTGCCAGCAGCTTGACTTACTCCTACGAGCAGTACTTC	CASSLTYSYEQYF
TRBV5-1	.	TRBJ2-1	few	TGCGCCAGCAGCTTTGAGAGGGGATCCTACAATGAGCAGTTCTTC	CASSFERGSYNEQFF
TRBV20-1	.	TRBJ2-5	many	TGCAGTGCTAGAGATGGTGAAGGGGGAGAAGGAGAGACCCAGTACTTC	CSARDGEGGEGETQYF
TRBV9	TRBD2	TRBJ2-7	.	TGTGCCAGCAGCGTAGCGGGAGGTGACGAGCAGTACTTC	CASSVAGGDEQYF
TRBV28	.	TRBJ1-2	.	TGTGCCAGCAGTTTAAAGAGGACAGAACACCGGGGCTACACCTTC	CASSLKRTEHRGYTF
TRBV20-1	TRBD2	TRBJ2-3	many	TGCAGTGCTAGAGATAGCACCGGGACTAGCGTAAGCACAGATACGCAGTATTTT	CSARDSTGTSVSTDTQYF
TRBV6-5	.	TRBJ2-7	few	TGTGCCAGCAGCCCGACCTTGGGGGAGTACTTC	CASSPTLGEYF
TRBV20-1	.	TRBJ2-5	.	TGCAGTTGTAGCCAGGCTGGGGGGTGGCATGAGACCCAGTACTTC	CSCSQAGGWHETQYF
TRBV5-5	.	TRBJ1-5	.	TGTGCCAGCAGCCAACAGGCGGATCAGCCCCAGCATTTT	CASSQQADQPQHF
TRBV29-1	.	TRBJ2-7	few	TGCAGCGTCCAAGAGGGGTACGAGCAGTACTTC	CSVQEGYEQYF
TRBV9	TRBD1	TRBJ1-1	few	TGTGCCAGCAGCGAGAGACAGGGGATGAACACTGAAGCTTTCTTT	CASSERQGMNTEAFF
TRBV20-1	TRBD2	TRBJ2-7	many	TGCAGTGCTAGAGGGTTAGGCGGGAGGGCCGATGAGCAGTACTTC	CSARGLGGRADEQYF
TRBV2	.	TRBJ1-2	.	TGTGCCAGCATGGAAGTTGGAAAGCATGGCTACACCTTC	CASMEVGKHGYTF
TRBV29-1	.	TRBJ2-6	few	TGCAGCGTCGACACAGGGACTGGGGCCAACGTCCTGACTTTC	CSVDTGTGANVLTF
TRBV7-8	.	TRBJ1-5	.	TGTGCCAGCAGCCCGGACATGCGGGATCAGCCCCAGCATTTT	CASSPDMRDQPQHF
TRBV11-2	TRBD1	TRBJ2-5	many	TGTGCCAGCAGCTCGCCCGGGACAGCACAAGAGACCCAGTACTTC	CASSSPGTAQETQYF
TRBV7-9	TRBD2	TRBJ2-1	many	TGTGCCAGCAGGGGGGGGGAGTCCGACGAGCAGTTCTTC	CASRGGESDEQFF
TRBV20-1	.	TRBJ2-5	many	TGCAGTGCTAGATGGGGTGCGCGCCCCCAGTACTTC	CSARWGARPQYF
TRBV5-8	TRBD1	TRBJ1-1	.	TGTGCCAGCAGCCCCGACAGGGGGTGGATGAACACTGAAGCTTTCTTT	CASSPDRGWMNTEAFF
TRBV15	.	TRBJ2-2	few	TGTGCCACCAGCACTGACACCACGAACACCGGGGAGCTGTTTTTT	CATSTDTTNTGELFF
TRBV12-3/TRBV12-4	TRBD2	TRBJ2-7	.	TGTGCCAGCAGTCGATATAGCGGGGGCGGCACCTACGAGCAGTACTTC	CASSRYSGGGTYEQYF
TRBV7-9	.	TRBJ1-6	.	TGTGCCAGCAGCGTTGACAATTCACCCCTCCACTTT	CASSVDNSPLHF
TRBV7-9	TRBD2	TRBJ2-3	.	TGTGCCAGCAGCATCGTTCTAGCGGGAGCAGATACGCAGTATTTT	CASSIVLAGADTQYF
TRBV15	.	TRBJ2-1	many	TGTGCCACCAGCAGAGTTGGGATGGGATGGGAGCAGTTCTTC	CATSRVGMGWEQFF
TRBV6-5	.	TRBJ2-5	many	TGTGCCAGCAGTTACACGGGAATCTCGGGGGAGACCCAGTACTTC	CASSYTGISGETQYF
TRBV10-3	TRBD2	TRBJ2-3	.	TGTGCCATCAAGATGGGAGCGGGAGGGAGGACAGATACGCAGTATTTT	CAIKMGAGGRTDTQYF
TRBV2	.	TRBJ2-5	.	TGTGCCAGCAGTTCTCGGTTGGGGCCGTTGGCCGTACAAGAGACCCAGTACTTC	CASSSRLGPLAVQETQYF
TRBV20-1	TRBD2	TRBJ2-3	many	TGCAGCGGTTGGACTAGCGGGGGAACTTATACGCAGTATTTT	CSGWTSGGTYTQYF
TRBV4-1	.	TRBJ1-1	few	TGCGCCAGCAGCCAAGTCCCTTCCGAGAACACTGAAGCTTTCTTT	CASSQVPSENTEAFF
TRBV24-1	TRBD1	TRBJ2-7	.	TGTGCCACCAGTGGTCGACAGGGCCGCTCCTACGAGCAGTACTTC	CATSGRQGRSYEQYF
TRBV12-3/TRBV12-4	.	TRBJ2-1	many	TGTGCCAGCATCCCCGACACCTACAGTGAGCAGTTCTTC	CASIPDTYSEQFF
TRBV3-1	.	TRBJ2-3	.	TGTGCCAGCAGCCAAGTCGGGGGCGAGATCACAGATACGCAGTATTTT	CASSQVGGEITDTQYF
TRBV20-1	TRBD2	TRBJ2-7	many	TGCAGTGCTGAGACTAGCGGGATGCCCTACGAGCAGTACTTC	CSAETSGMPYEQYF
TRBV6-6	.	TRBJ2-7	.	TGTGCCAGCAGTTTGGGCCCCGGGTACGAGCAGTACTTC	CASSLGPGYEQYF
TRBV5-1	.	TRBJ1-6	many	TGCGCCAGCAGCTACACCGGGACCGCTAATTCACCCCTCCACTTT	CASSYTGTANSPLHF
TRBV20-1	.	TRBJ1-1	many	TGCAGTGCCCGCGGGAGGGGCTTTGGAAACACTGAAGCTTTCTTT	CSARGRGFGNTEAFF
TRBV7-9	TRBD2	TRBJ2-3	.	TGTGCCAGCAGCCCAAGCGGGGGTAGCACAGATACGCAGTATTTT	CASSPSGGSTDTQYF
TRBV20-1	TRBD2	TRBJ2-5	many	TGCAGTGCTAGGTTCCAGCGGGGGATCAAAGAGACCCAGTACTTC	CSARFQRGIKETQYF
TRBV4-1	.	TRBJ1-1	many	TGCGCCAGCAGCCTAGGGACCACAGGGTTCACTGAAGCTTTCTTT	CASSLGTTGFTEAFF
TRBV2	TRBD1	TRBJ2-2	few	TGTGCCAGCATTAAAAATCCTCACAGGGGCAACACCGGGGAGCTGTTTTTT	CASIKNPHRGNTGELFF
TRBV12-3/TRBV12-4	TRBD1	TRBJ1-5	many	TGTGCCAGCAGTCGACAGGGGGCCGATCAGCCCCAGCATTTT	CASSRQGADQPQHF
TRBV7-9	TRBD1	TRBJ2-7	few	TGTGCCAGCAGCTCTAGTGGGACAGGGGGATACGAGCAGTACTTC	CASSSSGTGGYEQYF
TRBV4-1	.	TRBJ2-1	many	TGCGCCAGCAGCCAAGTTACAGGGATAAGACACAATGAGCAGTTCTTC	CASSQVTGIRHNEQFF
TRBV6-1	TRBD2	TRBJ2-1	.	TGTGCCAGCAGGACTAGCGTCCACAATGAGCAGTTCTTC	CASRTSVHNEQFF